This T cell receptor beta chain was obtained from a study of blood T cells in healthy people across ages. Study-level points and caveats: Higher diversity and more naive CD4+ cells were features of long-lived donors, compared to aged donors. In these data, TCR beta diversity tracked strongly with naive T cell percentage. Unknown CMV status may confound age-related changes in expanded clones.

Germline lookup yields CDR1 KGHSY and CDR2 FQNENV. There are 16 residues in the CDR3. V was pared by 3 bases and J by 8 bases, with 13 bases of the junction left unmatched. Through a sample-barcoded 5' primer and a J-beta primer mix, a second PCR was run for roughly 7 to 11 cycles. A single record per CDR3 protein comes from TCRdb applying MiXCR to the 5' RACE reads. The sample lists approximately 1.5 million distinct CDR3 sequences, around 40% occurring once. Concerning this clonotype itself: Its antigen is unknown.

In each sample, at least 7 million PBMCs were isolated. Sequencing used blood. The chain employs TRBV16 and TRBJ2-4; 7 positions match TRBD1. The receptor was isolated from a woman younger than 30 in good health. The CDR3 DNA sequence: TGTGCCAGCAGCCAGCCGGACAGGCCCAGGCGCGACATTCAGTACTTC. This sequence encodes CASSQPDRPRRDIQYF. The whole variable domain, remainder taken from reference TRBV16 and TRBJ2-4, is GEEVAQTPKHLVRGEGQKAKLYCAPIKGHSYVFWYQQVLKNEFKFLISFQNENVFDETGMPKERFSAKCLPNSPCSLEIQATKLEDSAVYFCASSQPDRPRRDIQYFGAGTRLSVL.